This TCR beta chain was sequenced for a study of blood T cell repertoires in COVID-19. Turning to the study itself: Samples came from the United States, Italy and Spain, spanning acute and convalescent COVID-19. T cells, B-cell-depleted T cells, or PBMCs provided the cDNA or gDNA that served as material.

Study processing details: The assay estimated nucleated cells by amplifying reference gene primers. The repertoire was sequenced with immunoSEQ multiplex PCR; TCRdb's copy has only in-frame clones and lacks some. V and J calls and clone size follow that table, whereas D and trimming were derived from the DNA. The sample includes about 87,000 clones, over 75% seen only once; the top ten take 7% to 9%. The V segment lost 2 bases and the J segment 4 bases; nucleotides outside the gene matches: 10. Per the germline V gene, CDR1 is SGHTA and CDR2 is FQGNSA. CDR3 length: 16 residues. What was sequenced was peripheral blood. This sequence joins TRBV7-2 and TRBJ2-7, with 8 bases fitting TRBD1. The origin of this receptor is a human donor with acute or convalescent COVID-19. The donor label of this sample is uncertain. CDR3 in DNA: TGTGCCAGCAGCTTAAGCTGGACAGGGTTATGGTACGAGCAGTACTTC. Protein product: CASSLSWTGLWYEQYF.